Sequencing of this TCR beta chain was carried out in a study of blood T cell repertoires in COVID-19. Study-level background: From the United States, Italy and Spain came samples of acute and convalescent COVID-19.

Using immunoSEQ multiplex PCR, the repertoire was profiled, and TCRdb retains in-frame clones only, with some absent. The table records some 300,000 clones, around 90% of them present only once. This CDR3 is 13 amino acids long. Germline CDR1 and CDR2: MDHEN and SYDVKM. V lost 6 bases to trimming and J lost 6 bases; unmatched junction nucleotides: 6. The V and J genes are TRBV28 and TRBJ1-2; 8 nucleotides align to TRBD1. This receptor was obtained from a woman younger than 30 with acute COVID-19. Sample: PBMCs or T cells enriched from blood (not recorded which). CDR3 residues: CASSRGQDDGYTF. Here the CDR3 DNA reads TGTGCCAGCAGCCGGGGACAGGACGATGGCTACACCTTC.